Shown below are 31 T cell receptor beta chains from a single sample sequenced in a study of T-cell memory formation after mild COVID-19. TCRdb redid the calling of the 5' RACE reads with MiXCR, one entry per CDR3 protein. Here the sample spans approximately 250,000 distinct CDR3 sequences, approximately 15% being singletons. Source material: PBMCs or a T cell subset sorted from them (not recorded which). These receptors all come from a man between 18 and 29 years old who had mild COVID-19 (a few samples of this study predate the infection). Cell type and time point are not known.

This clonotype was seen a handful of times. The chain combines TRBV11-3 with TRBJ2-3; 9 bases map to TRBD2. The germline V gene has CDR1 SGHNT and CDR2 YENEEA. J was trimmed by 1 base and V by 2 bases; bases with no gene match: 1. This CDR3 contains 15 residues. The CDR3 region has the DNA TGTGCCAGCAGCTTAAAGCGGGGGGGCACAGATACGCAGTATTTT. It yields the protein CASSLKRGGTDTQYF.

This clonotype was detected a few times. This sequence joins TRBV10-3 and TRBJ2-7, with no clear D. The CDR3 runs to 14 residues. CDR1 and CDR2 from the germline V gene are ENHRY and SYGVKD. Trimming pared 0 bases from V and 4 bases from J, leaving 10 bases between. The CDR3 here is CAISESSTPYEQYF. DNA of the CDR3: TGTGCCATCAGTGAGTCGTCAACACCTTACGAGCAGTACTTC.

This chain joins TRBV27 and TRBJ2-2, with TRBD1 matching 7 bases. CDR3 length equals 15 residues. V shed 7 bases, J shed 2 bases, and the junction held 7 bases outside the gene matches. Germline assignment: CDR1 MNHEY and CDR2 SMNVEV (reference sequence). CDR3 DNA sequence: TGTGCCAGCACGTCCGGGACAGAAAACACCGGGGAGCTGTTTTTT. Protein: CASTSGTENTGELFF.

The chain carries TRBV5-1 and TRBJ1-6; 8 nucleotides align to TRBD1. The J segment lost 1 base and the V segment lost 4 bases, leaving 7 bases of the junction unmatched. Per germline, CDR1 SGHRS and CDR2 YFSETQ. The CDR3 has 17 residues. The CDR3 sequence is CASSPGTGNSYNSPLHF. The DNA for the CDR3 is TGCGCCAGCAGCCCGGGGACAGGCAATTCCTATAATTCACCCCTCCACTTT.

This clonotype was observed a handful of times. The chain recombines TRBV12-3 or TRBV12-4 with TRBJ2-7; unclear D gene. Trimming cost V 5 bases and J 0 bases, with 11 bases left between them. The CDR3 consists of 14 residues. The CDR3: CASSASWSSYEQYV. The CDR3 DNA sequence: TGTGCCAGCAGTGCCAGCTGGAGCTCCTACGAGCAGTACGTC.

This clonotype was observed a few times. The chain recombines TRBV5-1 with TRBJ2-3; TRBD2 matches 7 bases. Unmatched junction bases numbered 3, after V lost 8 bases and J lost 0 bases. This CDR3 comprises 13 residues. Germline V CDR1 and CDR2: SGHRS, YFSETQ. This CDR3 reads CASKRESTDTQYF. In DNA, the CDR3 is TGCGCCAGTAAGCGGGAAAGCACAGATACGCAGTATTTT.

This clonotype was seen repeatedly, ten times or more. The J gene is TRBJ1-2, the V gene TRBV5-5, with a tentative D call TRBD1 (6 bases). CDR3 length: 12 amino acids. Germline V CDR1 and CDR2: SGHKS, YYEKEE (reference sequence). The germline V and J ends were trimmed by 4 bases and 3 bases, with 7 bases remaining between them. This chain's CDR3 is CASSRTDYGYTF. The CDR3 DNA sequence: TGTGCCAGCAGCAGGACAGACTATGGCTACACCTTC. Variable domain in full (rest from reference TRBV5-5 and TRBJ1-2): DAGVTQSPTHLIKTRGQQVTLRCSPISGHKSVSWYQQVLGQGPQFIFQYYEKEERGRGNFPDRFSARQFPNYSSELNVNALLLGDSALYLCASSRTDYGYTFGSGTRLTVV.

The CDR3 spells CASSLEDRRSFSPLHF. The CDR3 DNA is TGTGCCAGCAGCTTAGAGGACAGGAGATCGTTTTCACCCCTCCACTTT. V is TRBV7-9 and J is TRBJ1-6; TRBD1 agrees at 7 bases. The J segment lost 9 bases and the V segment lost 1 base, leaving 9 bases of the junction unmatched. The CDR3 extends over 16 amino acids. Germline CDR1 SEHNR, CDR2 FQNEAQ (reference sequence).

This CDR3 reads CASRITQGGETQYF. CDR3 nucleotide sequence: TGTGCCAGCAGGATCACACAGGGGGGAGAGACCCAGTACTTC. V and J are TRBV7-9 and TRBJ2-5, with 8 bases fitting TRBD1. V lost 6 bases to trimming and J lost 4 bases; unmatched junction nucleotides: 7. The CDR3 loop spans 14 amino acids. CDR1 is SEHNR, CDR2 FQNEAQ, per germline (reference sequence).

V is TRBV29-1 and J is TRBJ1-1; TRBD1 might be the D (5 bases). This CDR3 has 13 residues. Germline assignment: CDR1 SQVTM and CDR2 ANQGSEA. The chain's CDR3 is CSALWGGNTEAFF. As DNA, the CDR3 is TGCAGTGCCCTTTGGGGGGGGAACACTGAAGCTTTCTTT.

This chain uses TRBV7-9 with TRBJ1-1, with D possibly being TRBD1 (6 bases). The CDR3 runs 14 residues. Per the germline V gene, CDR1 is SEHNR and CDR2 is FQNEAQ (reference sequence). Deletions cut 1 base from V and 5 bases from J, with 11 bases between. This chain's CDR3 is CASSLDPRGTEAFF. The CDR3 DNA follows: TGTGCCAGCAGCTTAGACCCAAGGGGGACTGAAGCTTTCTTT.

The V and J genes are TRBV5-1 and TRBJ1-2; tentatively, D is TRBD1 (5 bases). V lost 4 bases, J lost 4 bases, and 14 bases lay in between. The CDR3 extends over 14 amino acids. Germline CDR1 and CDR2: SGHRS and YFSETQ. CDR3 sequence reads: CASSPGDDSYGYTF. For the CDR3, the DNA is TGCGCCAGCAGCCCTGGAGATGACAGCTATGGCTACACCTTC.

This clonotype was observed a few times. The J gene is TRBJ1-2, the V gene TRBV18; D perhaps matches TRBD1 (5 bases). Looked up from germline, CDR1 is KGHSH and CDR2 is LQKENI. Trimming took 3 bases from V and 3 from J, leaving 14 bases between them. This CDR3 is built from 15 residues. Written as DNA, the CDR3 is TGTGCCAGCTCACCGTCACTCGAGGGGTACTATGGCTACACCTTC. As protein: CASSPSLEGYYGYTF.

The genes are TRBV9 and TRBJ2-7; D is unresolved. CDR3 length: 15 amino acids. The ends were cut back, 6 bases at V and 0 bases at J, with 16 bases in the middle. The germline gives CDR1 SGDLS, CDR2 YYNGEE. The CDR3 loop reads CASIPSLRSSYEQYV. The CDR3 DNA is TGTGCCAGCATCCCGTCCCTCCGAAGCTCCTACGAGCAGTACGTC.

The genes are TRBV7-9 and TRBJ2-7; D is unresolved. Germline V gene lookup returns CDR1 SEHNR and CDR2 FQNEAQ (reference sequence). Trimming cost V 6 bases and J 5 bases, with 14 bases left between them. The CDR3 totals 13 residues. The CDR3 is CASRPTQLDEQYF. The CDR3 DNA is TGTGCCAGCAGGCCCACTCAGCTTGACGAGCAGTACTTC.

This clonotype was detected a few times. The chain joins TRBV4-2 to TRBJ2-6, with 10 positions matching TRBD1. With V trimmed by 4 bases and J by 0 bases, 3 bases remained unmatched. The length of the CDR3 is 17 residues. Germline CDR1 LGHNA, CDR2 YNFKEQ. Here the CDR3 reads CASSPRQGASGANVLTF. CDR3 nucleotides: TGTGCCAGCAGCCCCCGACAGGGGGCCTCTGGGGCCAACGTCCTGACTTTC.

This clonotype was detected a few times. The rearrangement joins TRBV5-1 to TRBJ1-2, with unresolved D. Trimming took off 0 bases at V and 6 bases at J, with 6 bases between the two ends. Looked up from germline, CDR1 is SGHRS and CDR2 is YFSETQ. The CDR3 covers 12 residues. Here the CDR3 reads CASSLAFDGYTF. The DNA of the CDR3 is TGCGCCAGCAGCTTGGCTTTCGATGGCTACACCTTC.

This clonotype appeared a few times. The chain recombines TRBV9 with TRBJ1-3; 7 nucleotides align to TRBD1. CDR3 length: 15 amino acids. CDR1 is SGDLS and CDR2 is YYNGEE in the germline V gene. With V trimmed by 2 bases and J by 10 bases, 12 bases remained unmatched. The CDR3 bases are TGTGCCAGCAGCGTTGACAGGGCGAGGGGCCGGACCATATATTTT. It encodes CASSVDRARGRTIYF.

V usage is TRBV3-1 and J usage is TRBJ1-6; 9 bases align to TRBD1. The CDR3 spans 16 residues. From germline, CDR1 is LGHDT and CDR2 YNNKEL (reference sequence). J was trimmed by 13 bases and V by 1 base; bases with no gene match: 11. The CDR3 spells CASSQGRTGAMTPLHF. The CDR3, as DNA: TGTGCCAGCAGCCAAGGCAGGACAGGGGCTATGACGCCCCTCCACTTT. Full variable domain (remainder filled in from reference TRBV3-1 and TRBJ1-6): DTAVSQTPKYLVTQMGNDKSIKCEQNLGHDTMYWYKQDSKKFLKIMFSYNNKELIINETVPNRFSPKSPDKAHLNLHINSLELGDSAVYFCASSQGRTGAMTPLHFGNGTRLTVT.

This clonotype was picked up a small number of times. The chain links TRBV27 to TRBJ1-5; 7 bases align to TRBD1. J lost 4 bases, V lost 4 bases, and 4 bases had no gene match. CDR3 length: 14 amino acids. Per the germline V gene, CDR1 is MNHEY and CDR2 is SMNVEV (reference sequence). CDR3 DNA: TGTGCCAGCAGTTCAGGGGGGAGGAATCAGCCCCAGCATTTT. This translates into CASSSGGRNQPQHF.

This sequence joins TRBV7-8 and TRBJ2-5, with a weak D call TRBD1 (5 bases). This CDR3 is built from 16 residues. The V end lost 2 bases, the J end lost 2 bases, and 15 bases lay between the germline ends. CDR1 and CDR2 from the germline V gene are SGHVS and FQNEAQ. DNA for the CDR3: TGTGCCAGCAGCTTACGAACCAGGGCTCTTCAAGAGACCCAGTACTTC. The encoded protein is CASSLRTRALQETQYF.

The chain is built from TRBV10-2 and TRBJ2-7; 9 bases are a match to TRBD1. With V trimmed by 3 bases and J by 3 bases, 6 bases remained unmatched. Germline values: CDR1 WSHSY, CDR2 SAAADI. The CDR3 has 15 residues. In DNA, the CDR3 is TGCGCCAGCAGTGAAGGGACAGGGTTCGGCTACGAGCAGTACTTC. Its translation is CASSEGTGFGYEQYF.

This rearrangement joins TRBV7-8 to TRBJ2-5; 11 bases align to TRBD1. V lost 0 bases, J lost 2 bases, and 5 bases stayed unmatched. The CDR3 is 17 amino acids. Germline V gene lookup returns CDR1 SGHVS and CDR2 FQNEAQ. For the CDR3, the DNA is TGTGCCAGCAGCTTAGCGGGACAGGGGGGCTTACAAGAGACCCAGTACTTC. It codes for CASSLAGQGGLQETQYF.

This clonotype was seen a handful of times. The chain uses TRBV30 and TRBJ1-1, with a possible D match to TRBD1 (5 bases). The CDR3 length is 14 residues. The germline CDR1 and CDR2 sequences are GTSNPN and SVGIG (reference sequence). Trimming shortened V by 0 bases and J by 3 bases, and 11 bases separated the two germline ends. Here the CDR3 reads CAWSVPGDHTEAFF. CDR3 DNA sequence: TGTGCCTGGAGTGTCCCGGGGGATCACACTGAAGCTTTCTTT.

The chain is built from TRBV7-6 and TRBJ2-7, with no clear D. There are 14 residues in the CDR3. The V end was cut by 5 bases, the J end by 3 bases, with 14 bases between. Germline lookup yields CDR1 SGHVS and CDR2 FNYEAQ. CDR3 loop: CASSPRRPIYEQYV. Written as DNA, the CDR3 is TGTGCCAGCAGCCCCCGACGCCCCATCTACGAGCAGTACGTC.

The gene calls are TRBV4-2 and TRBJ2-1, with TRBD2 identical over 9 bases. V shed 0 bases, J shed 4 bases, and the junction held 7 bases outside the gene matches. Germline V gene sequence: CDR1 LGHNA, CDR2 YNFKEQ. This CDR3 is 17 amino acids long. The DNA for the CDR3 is TGTGCCAGCAGCCAAGAGTTGCGGGGGGGCCTATACAATGAGCAGTTCTTC. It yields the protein CASSQELRGGLYNEQFF.

The CDR3 bases are TGTGCCAGCAGTTACTCAAGAAACACTGAAGCTTTCTTT. Amino acid sequence: CASSYSRNTEAFF. The V and J genes are TRBV6-5 and TRBJ1-1; D ambiguous. The germline gives CDR1 MNHEY, CDR2 SVGAGI. CDR3 length: 13 amino acids. The V end lost 0 bases, the J end lost 2 bases, and 4 bases lay between the germline ends.

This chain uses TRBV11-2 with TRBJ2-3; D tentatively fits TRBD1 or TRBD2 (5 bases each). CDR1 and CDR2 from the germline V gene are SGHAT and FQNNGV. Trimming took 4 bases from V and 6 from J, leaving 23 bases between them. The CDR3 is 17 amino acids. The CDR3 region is CASSSQRREMEGDTQYF. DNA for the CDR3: TGTGCCAGCAGCTCCCAGCGCAGGGAGATGGAAGGCGATACGCAGTATTTT.

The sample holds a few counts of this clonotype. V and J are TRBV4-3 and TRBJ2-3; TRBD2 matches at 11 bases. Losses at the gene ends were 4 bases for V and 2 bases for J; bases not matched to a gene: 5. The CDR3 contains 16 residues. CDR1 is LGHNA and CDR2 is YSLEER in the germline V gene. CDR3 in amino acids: CASSLLAGGFTDTQYF. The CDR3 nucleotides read TGCGCCAGCAGCCTCCTAGCGGGGGGATTCACAGATACGCAGTATTTT.

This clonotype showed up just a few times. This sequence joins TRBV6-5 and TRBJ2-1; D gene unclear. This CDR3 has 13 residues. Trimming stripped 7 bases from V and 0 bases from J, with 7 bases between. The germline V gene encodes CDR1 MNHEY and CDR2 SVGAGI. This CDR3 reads CASMGSSYNEQFF. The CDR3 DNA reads TGTGCCAGCATGGGCAGCTCCTACAATGAGCAGTTCTTC.

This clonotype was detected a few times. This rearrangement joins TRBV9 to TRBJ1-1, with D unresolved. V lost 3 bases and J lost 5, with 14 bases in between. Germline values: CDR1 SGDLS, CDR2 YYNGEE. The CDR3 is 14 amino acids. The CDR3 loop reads CASSADLLLTEAFF. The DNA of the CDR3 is TGTGCCAGCAGCGCCGACCTTTTGCTAACTGAAGCTTTCTTT.